Included here is one TCR beta chain sequence, with context. Its antigen is not known. This entry belongs to a study of graft-versus-host responses after intestinal transplantation. Overall study context: Those transplanted obtained multivisceral, liver-intestinal, or isolated intestinal grafts. The study gave all recipients anti-thymocyte globulin induction, then tacrolimus and steroids for about three years. Findings and limits, study-wide: High graft-versus-host to host-versus-graft clonal ratios were found in allografts of patients who had graft-donor T cell macrochimerism. GvH clones occurred in recipient marrow; some first appeared in ileum or blood.

Generated by immunoSEQ multiplex PCR, the TCRdb table keeps only in-frame clones and is missing some. The top ten hold approximately 0.7% of the sample, which has 74,000 or so clones, roughly 90% seen once. Looked up from germline, CDR1 is MNHNY and CDR2 is SVGAGI (reference sequence). The CDR3 sequence is 13 residues long. With 0 bases removed from V and 0 bases from J, the gap between germline ends came to 2 bases. The source material was PBMCs, sampled 98 days after intestinal transplantation. The receptor was derived from a human patient who received an intestinal transplant, so some T cells may come from the graft donor. The chain joins TRBV6-6 to TRBJ2-5; D gene uncertain. CDR3 DNA: TGTGCCAGCAGTTACTCGTACCAAGAGACCCAGTACTTC. This gives the protein CASSYSYQETQYF.